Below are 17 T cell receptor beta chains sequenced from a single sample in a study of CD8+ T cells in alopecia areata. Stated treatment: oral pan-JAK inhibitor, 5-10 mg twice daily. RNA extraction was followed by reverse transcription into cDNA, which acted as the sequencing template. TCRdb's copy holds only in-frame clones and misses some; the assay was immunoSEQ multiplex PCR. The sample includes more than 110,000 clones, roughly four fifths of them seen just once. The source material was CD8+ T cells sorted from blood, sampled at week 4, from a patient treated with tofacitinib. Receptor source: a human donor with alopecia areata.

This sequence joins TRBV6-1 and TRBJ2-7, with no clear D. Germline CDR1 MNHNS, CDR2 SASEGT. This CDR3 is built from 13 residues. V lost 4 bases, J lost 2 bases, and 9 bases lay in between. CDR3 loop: CASSGEAPYEQYF. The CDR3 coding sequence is TGTGCCAGCAGTGGTGAGGCCCCCTACGAGCAGTACTTC.

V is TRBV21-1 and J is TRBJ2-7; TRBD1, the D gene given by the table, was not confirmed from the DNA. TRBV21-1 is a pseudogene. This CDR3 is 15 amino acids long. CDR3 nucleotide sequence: TGTGCCAGCAGCAGGCACGACAGGTCCTCCTACGAGCAGTACTTC. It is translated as CASSRHDRSSYEQYF.

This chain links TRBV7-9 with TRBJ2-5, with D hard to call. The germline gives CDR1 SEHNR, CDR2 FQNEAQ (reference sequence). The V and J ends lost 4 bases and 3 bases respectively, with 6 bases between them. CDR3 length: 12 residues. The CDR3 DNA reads TGTGCCAGCAGCTCCCACAAAGAGACCCAGTACTTC. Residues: CASSSHKETQYF. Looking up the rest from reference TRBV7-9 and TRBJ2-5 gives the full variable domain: DTGVSQNPRHKITKRGQNVTFRCDPISEHNRLYWYRQTLGQGPEFLTYFQNEAQLEKSRLLSDRFSAERPKGSFSTLEIQRTEQGDSAMYLCASSSHKETQYFGPGTRLLVL.

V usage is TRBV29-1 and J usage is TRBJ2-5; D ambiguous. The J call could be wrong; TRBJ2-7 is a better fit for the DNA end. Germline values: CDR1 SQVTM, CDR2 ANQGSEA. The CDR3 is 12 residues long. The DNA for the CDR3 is TGCAGCGTTTGCACAGAGGCTTACGAGCAGTACTTC. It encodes CSVCTEAYEQYF.

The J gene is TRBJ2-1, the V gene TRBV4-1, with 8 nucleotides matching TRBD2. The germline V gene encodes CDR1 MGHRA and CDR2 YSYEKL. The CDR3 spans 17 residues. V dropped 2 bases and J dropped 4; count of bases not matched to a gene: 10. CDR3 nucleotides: TGCGCCAGCAGCCAACCCCCGGGGGGGCGGGAATACAATGAGCAGTTCTTC. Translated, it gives CASSQPPGGREYNEQFF.

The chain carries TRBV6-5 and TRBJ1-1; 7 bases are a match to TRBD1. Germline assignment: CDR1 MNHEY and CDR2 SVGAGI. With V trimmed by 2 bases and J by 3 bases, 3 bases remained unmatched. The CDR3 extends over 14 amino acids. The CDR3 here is CASSYRDSYTEAFF. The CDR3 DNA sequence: TGTGCCAGCAGTTACCGGGACAGCTACACTGAAGCTTTCTTT.

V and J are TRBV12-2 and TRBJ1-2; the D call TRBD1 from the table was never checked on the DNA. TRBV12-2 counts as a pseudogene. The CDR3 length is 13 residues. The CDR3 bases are TGTGCAAGTCGACGACATGTAAACTATGGCTACACCTTC. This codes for CASRRHVNYGYTF.

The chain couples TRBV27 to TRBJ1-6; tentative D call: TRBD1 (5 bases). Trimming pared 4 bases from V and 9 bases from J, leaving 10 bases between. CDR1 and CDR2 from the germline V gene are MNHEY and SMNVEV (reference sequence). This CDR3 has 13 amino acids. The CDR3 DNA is TGTGCCAGCAGTTCAGGGTTTGGTTCACCCCTCCACTTT. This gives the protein CASSSGFGSPLHF.

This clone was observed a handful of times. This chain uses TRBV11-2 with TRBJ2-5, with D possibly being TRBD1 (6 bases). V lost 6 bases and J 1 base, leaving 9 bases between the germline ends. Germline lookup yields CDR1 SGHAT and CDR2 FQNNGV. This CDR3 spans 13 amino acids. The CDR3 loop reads CASRGHLQETQYF. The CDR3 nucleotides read TGTGCCAGCAGGGGACACCTCCAAGAGACCCAGTACTTC.

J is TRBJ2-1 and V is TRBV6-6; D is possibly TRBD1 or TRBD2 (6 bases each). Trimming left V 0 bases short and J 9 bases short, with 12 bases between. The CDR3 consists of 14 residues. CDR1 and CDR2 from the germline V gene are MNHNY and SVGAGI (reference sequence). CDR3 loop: CASSYSTGGGEQFF. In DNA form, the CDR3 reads TGTGCCAGCAGTTACTCGACAGGAGGGGGTGAGCAGTTCTTC.

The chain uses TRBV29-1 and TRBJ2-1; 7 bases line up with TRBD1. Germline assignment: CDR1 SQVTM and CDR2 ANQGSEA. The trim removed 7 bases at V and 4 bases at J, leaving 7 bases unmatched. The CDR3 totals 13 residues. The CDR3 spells CSAPDRAYNEQFF. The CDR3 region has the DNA TGCAGCGCCCCTGACAGGGCTTACAATGAGCAGTTCTTC.

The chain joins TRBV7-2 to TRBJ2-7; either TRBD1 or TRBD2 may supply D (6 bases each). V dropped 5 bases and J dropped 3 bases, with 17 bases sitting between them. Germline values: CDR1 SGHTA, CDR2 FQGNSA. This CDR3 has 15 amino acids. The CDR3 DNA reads TGTGCCAGCAGCGAGATCTGGGGGGCAGACTACGAGCAGTACTTC. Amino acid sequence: CASSEIWGADYEQYF.

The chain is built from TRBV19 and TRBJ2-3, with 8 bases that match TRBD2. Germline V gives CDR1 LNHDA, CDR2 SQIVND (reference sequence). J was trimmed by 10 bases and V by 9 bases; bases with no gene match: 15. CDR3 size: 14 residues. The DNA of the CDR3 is TGTGCCAGACTCGACGGGACTAGTGGGTTTGCGCAGTATTTT. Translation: CARLDGTSGFAQYF.

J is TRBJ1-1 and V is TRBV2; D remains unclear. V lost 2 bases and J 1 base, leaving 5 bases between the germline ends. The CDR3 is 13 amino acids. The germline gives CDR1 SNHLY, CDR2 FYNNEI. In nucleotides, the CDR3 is TGTGCCAGCAGTGAATGGGAGAACACTGAAGCTTTCTTT. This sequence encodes CASSEWENTEAFF.

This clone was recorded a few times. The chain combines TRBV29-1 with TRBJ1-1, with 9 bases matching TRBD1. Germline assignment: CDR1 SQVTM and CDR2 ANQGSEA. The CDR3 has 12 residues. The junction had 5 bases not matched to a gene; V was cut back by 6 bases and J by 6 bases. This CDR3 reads CSVGDRAAEAFF. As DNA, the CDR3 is TGCAGCGTGGGGGACAGGGCAGCTGAAGCTTTCTTT. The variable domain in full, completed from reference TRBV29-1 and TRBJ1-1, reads SAVISQKPSRDICQRGTSLTIQCQVDSQVTMMFWYRQQPGQSLTLIATANQGSEATYESGFVIDKFPISRPNLTFSTLTVSNMSPEDSSIYLCSVGDRAAEAFFGQGTRLTVV.

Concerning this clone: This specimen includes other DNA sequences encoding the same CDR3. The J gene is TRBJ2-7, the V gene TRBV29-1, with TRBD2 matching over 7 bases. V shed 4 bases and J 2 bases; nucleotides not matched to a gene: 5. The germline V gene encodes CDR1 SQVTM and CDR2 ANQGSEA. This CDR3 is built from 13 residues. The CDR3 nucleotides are TGCAGCGTTGCGGCGGGGGTTACCTACGAGCAGTACTTC. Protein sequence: CSVAAGVTYEQYF.

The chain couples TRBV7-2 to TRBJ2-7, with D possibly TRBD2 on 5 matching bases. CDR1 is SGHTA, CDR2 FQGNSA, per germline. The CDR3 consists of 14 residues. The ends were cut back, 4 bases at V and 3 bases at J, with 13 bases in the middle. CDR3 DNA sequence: TGTGCCAGCAGCTCAGAGCCGGGGTACTACGAGCAGTACTTC. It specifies CASSSEPGYYEQYF.